This TCR beta chain is drawn from a study of blood T cell repertoires in COVID-19. The ends were cut back, 9 bases at V and 12 bases at J, with 15 bases in the middle. Germline assignment: CDR1 MNHEY and CDR2 SVGAGI. The CDR3 totals 11 residues. Libraries were prepared by immunoSEQ multiplex PCR; TCRdb keeps only in-frame clonotypes and omits some of them. Of about 220,000 clones listed, roughly 76% are singletons. The chain has TRBV6-5 and TRBJ2-1; D possibly corresponds to TRBD2 (5 bases). The receptor comes from a human donor in a cohort sampled during active COVID-19. Sequenced: peripheral blood. Written as DNA, the CDR3 is TGTGCCAGTCGTACTAGGAATAGGCAGTTCTTC. Its protein product is CASRTRNRQFF.